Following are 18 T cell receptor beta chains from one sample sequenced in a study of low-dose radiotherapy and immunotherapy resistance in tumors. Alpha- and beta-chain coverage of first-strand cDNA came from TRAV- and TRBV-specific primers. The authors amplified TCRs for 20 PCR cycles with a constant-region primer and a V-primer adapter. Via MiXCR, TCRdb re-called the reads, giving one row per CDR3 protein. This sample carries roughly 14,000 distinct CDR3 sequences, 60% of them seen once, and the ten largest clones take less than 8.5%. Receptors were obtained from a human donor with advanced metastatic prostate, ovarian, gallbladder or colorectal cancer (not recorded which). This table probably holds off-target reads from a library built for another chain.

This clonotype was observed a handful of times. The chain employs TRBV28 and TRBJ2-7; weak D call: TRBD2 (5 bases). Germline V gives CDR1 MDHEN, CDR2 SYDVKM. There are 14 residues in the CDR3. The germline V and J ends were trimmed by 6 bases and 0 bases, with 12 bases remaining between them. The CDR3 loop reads CASSRPGSSYEQYF. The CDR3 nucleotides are TGTGCCAGCAGCCGACCGGGGAGCTCCTACGAGCAGTACTTC.

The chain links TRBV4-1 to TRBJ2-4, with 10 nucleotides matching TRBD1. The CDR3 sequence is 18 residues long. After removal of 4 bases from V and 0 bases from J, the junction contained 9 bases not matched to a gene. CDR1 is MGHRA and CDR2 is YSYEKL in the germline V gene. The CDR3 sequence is CASSPGTGETGAKNIQYF. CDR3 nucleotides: TGCGCCAGCAGCCCCGGGACAGGGGAAACCGGAGCCAAAAACATTCAGTACTTC.

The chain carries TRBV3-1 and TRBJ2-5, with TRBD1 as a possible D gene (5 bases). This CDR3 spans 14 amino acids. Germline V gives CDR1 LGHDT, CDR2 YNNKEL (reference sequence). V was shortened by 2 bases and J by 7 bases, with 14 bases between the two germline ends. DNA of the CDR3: TGTGCCAGCAGCCAATCAGGGTCCCTGGGGACCCAGTACTTC. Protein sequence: CASSQSGSLGTQYF.

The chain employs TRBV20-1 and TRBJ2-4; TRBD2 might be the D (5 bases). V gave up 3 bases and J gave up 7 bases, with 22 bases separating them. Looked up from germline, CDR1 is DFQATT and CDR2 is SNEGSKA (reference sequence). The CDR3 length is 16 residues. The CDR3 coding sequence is TGCAGTGCTAGGATCGGCCGGGCGGCGGGTAACAACATTCAGTACTTC. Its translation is CSARIGRAAGNNIQYF.

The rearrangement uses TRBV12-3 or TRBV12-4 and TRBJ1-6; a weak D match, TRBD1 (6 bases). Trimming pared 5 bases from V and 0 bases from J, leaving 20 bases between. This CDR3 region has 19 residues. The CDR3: CASSIRDMGLSSYNSPLHF. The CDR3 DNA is TGTGCCAGCAGTATCCGGGACATGGGGCTAAGCTCCTATAATTCACCCCTCCACTTT.

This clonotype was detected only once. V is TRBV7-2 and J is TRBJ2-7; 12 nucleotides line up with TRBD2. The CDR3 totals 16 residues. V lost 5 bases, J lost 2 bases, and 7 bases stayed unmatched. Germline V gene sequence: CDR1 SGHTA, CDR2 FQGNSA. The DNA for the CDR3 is TGTGCCAGCAGCGTAGGTCTAGCGGGAGGGCCCTACGAGCAGTACTTC. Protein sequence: CASSVGLAGGPYEQYF.

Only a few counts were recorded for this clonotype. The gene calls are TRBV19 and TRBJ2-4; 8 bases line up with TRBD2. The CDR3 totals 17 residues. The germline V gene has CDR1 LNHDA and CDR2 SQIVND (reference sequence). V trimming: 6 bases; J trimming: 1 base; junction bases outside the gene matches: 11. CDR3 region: CASSTLPGTRAKNIQYF. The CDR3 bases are TGTGCCAGTAGCACCCTTCCCGGGACTAGGGCCAAAAACATTCAGTACTTC.

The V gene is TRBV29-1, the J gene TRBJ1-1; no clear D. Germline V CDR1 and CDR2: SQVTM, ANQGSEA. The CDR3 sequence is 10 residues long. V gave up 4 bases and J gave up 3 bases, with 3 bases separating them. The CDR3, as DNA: TGCAGCGTTGGTCACACTGAAGCTTTCTTT. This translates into CSVGHTEAFF.

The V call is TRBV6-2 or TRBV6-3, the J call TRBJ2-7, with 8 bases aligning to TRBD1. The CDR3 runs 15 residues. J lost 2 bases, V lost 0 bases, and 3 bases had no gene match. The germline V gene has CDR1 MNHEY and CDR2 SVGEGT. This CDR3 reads CASSYSDRVAYEQYF. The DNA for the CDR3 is TGTGCCAGCAGTTACTCGGACAGGGTCGCCTACGAGCAGTACTTC.

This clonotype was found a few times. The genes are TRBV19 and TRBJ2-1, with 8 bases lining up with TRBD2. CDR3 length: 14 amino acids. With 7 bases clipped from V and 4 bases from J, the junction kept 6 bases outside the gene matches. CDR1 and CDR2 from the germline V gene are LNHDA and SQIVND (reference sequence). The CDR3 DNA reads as TGTGCCAGTACCTCGGGGGGGATATACAATGAGCAGTTCTTC. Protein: CASTSGGIYNEQFF.

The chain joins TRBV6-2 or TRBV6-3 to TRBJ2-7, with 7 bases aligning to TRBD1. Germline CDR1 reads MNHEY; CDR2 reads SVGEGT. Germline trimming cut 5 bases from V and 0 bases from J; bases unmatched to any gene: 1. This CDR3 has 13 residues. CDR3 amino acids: CASSRQGSYEQYF. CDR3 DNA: TGTGCCAGCAGTCGACAGGGCTCCTACGAGCAGTACTTC.

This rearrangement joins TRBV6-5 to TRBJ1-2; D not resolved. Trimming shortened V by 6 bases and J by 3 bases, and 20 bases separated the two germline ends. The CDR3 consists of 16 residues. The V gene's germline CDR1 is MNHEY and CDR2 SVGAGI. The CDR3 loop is CASSSSLGLGDYGYTF. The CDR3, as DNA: TGTGCCAGCAGCTCCTCTTTGGGATTGGGAGACTATGGCTACACCTTC.

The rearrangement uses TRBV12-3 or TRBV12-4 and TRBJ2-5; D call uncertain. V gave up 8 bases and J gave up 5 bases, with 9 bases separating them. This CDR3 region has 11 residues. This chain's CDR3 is CASGKGETQYF. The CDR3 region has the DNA TGTGCCAGCGGGAAAGGGGAGACCCAGTACTTC.

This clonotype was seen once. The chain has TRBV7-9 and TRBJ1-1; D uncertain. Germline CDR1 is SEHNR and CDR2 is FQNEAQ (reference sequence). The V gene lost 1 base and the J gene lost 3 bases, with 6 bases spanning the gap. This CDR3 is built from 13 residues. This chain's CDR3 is CASSLDGYTEAFF. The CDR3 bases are TGTGCCAGCAGCTTAGACGGATACACTGAAGCTTTCTTT.

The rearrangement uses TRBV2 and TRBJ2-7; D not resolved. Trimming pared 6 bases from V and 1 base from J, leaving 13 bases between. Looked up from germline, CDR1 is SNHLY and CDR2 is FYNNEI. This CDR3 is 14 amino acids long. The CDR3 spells CASSEDRRSYEQYF. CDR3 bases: TGTGCCAGCAGCGAGGACCGCCGGTCCTACGAGCAGTACTTC.

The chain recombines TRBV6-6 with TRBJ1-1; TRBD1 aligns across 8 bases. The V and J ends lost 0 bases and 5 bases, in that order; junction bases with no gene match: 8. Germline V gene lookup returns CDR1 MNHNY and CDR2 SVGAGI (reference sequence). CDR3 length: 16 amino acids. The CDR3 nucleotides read TGTGCCAGCAGTTACTCGATCCAGGGGGCATTGACTGAAGCTTTCTTT. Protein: CASSYSIQGALTEAFF.

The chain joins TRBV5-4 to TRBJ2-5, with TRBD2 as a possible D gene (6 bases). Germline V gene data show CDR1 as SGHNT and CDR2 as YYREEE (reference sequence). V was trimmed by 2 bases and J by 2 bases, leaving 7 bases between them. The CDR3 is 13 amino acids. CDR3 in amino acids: CASSFRGQETQYF. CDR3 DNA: TGTGCCAGCAGCTTTCGGGGGCAAGAGACCCAGTACTTC.

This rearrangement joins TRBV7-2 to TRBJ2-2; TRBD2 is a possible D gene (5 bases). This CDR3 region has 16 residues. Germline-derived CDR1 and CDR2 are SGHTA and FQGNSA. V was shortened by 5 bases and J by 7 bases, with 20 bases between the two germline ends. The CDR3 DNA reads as TGTGCCAGCAGCCAATCGGCCGGGGTTCCAGGCGGGGAGCTGTTTTTT. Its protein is CASSQSAGVPGGELFF.